This T cell receptor (beta chain) was sequenced in a study of CD8+ T cells in alopecia areata. Background on the study: Treated patients were scored for severity by percent of scalp affected.

Sequencing templates came from extracted RNA that was reverse transcribed into cDNA. Sequencing was performed with immunoSEQ multiplex PCR; in TCRdb, only in-frame clones are kept and a portion is missing. The sample gives 100,000 to 130,000 clones, 65% to 85% of which show up once; less than 30% is in the top ten. Broader study findings: Clonality was higher in lesional than normal scalp, especially in alopecia totalis/universalis.

CDR1 is MNHEY and CDR2 is SVGAGI in the germline V gene. This CDR3 has 14 amino acids. V lost 2 bases and J 6 bases, leaving 14 bases between the germline ends. Described treatment: oral pan-JAK inhibitor, 5-10 mg twice daily. This clone has a single count. No antigen is known for it. This TCR derives from a human donor with alopecia areata. The chain combines TRBV6-5 with TRBJ2-7; D possibly corresponds to TRBD1 (5 bases). This material consisted of CD8+ T cells sorted from blood, taken at week 24, from a patient treated with tofacitinib. The CDR3 DNA is TGTGCCAGCAGTTACGAGTTGCAGGGCAGCGAGCAGTACTTC. Translated, it gives CASSYELQGSEQYF.